Sequencing of this T cell receptor beta chain was carried out in a study of shared clonotypes between healthy human individuals. V lost 1 base and J 1 base, leaving 16 bases between the germline ends. This CDR3 spans 17 amino acids. Germline lookup yields CDR1 MDHEN and CDR2 SYDVKM. Study donors comprised healthy, HIV-negative adults devoid of recent acute infection or vaccination. Each donor was a Caucasian adult residing in Nashville, Tennessee. At the deep level, the assay was run. Produced via immunoSEQ multiplex PCR; TCRdb's table is partial and in-frame only. The sample lists 450,000 or so clones; approximately 71% were seen once.

The chain recombines TRBV28 with TRBJ1-1; unclear D gene. The specimen sequenced was PBMCs. The clonotype was recovered from a woman in her forties in good health. Some clones in this sample may be carry-over from other donors' samples. The CDR3 region has the DNA TGTGCCAGCAGTTTATTCCTGGGCCCACCTTGGAACACTGAAGCTTTCTTT. Translating gives CASSLFLGPPWNTEAFF.